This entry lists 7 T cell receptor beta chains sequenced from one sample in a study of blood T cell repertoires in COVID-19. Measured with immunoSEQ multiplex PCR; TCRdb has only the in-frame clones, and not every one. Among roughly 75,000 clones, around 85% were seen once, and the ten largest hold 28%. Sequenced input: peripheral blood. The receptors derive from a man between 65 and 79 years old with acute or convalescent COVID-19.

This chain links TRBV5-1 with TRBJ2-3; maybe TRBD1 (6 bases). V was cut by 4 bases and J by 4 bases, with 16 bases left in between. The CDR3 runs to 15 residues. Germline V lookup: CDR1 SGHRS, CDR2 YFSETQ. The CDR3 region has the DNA TGCGCCAGCAGCCTAGGGGGTTCTGGCCCAGATACGCAGTATTTT. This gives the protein CASSLGGSGPDTQYF.

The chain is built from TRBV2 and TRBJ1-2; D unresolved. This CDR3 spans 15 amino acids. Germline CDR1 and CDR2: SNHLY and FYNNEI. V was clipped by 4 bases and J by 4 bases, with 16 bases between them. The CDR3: CASSVVRPVIYGYTF. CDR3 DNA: TGTGCCAGCAGTGTCGTCAGGCCCGTCATCTATGGCTACACCTTC.

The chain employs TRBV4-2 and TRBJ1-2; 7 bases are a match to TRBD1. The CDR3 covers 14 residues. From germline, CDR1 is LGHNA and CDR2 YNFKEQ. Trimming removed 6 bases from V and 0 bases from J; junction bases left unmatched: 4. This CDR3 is CASSGTAANYGYTF. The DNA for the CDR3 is TGTGCCAGCAGTGGGACAGCCGCTAACTATGGCTACACCTTC.

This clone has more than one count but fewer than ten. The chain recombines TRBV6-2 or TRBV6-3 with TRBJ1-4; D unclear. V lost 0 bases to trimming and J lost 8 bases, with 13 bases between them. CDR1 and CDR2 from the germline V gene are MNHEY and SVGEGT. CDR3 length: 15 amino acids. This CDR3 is CASSYSSGRGEKLFF. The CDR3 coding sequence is TGTGCCAGCAGTTACTCGAGCGGGCGAGGCGAAAAACTGTTTTTT.

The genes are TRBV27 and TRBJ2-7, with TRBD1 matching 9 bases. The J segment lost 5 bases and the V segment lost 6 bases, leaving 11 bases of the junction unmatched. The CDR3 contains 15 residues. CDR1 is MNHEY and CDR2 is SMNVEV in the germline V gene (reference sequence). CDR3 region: CASSSAGTGLNEQYF. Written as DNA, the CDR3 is TGTGCCAGCAGCTCCGCCGGGACAGGGTTGAACGAGCAGTACTTC.

In nucleotides, the CDR3 is TGTGCCAGCAGTGACTCCCTTCTAGGGGCGGGAGGTACCAATGAGCAGTTCTTC. It encodes CASSDSLLGAGGTNEQFF. The rearrangement uses TRBV6-4 and TRBJ2-1; 8 positions match TRBD2. CDR1 and CDR2 from the germline V gene are MRHNA and SNTAGT. The CDR3 covers 18 residues. J lost 6 bases, V lost 0 bases, and 13 bases had no gene match.

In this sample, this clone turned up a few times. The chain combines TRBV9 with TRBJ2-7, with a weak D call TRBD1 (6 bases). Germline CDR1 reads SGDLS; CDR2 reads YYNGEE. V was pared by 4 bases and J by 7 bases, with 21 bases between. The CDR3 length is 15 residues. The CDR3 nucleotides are TGTGCCAGCAGCCCAACCCCCAACAGGGCGTGGGAGCAGTACTTC. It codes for CASSPTPNRAWEQYF.